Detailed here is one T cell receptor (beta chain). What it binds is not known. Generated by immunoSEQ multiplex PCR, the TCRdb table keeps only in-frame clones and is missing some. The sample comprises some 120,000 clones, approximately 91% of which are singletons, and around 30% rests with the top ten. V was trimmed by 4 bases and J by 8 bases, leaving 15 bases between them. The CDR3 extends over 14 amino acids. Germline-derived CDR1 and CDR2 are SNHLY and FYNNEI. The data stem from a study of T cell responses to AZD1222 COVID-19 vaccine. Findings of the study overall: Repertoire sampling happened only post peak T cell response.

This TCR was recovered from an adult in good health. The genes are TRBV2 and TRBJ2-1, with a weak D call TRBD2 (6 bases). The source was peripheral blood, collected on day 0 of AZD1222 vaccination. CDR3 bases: TGTGCCAGCAGTGGCGCGGGGTGGTCTTATGAGCAGTTCTTC. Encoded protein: CASSGAGWSYEQFF. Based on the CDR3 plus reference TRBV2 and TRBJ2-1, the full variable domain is EPEVTQTPSHQVTQMGQEVILRCVPISNHLYFYWYRQILGQKVEFLVSFYNNEISEKSEIFDDQFSVERPDGSNFTLKIRSTKLEDSAMYFCASSGAGWSYEQFFGPGTRLTVL.